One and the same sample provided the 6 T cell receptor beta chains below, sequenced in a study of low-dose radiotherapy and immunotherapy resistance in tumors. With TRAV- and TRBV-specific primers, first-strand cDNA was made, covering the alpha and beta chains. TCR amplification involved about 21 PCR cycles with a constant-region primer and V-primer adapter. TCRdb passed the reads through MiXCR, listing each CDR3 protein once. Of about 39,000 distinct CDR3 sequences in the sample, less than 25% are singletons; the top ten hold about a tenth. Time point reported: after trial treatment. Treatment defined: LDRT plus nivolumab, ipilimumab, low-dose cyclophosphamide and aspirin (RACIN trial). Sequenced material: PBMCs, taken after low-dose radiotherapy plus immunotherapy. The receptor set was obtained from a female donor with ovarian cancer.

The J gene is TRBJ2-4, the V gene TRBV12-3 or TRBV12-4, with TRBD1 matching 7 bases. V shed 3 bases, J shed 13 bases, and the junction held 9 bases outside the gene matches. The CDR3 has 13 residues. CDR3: CASSLGQYNEQYF. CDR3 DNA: TGTGCCAGCAGTTTGGGACAGTACAATGAGCAGTACTTC.

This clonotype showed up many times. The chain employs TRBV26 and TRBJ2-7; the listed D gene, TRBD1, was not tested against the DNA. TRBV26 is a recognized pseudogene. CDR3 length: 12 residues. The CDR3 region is CASKEGAYEQYF. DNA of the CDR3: TGTGCCAGCAAGGAGGGGGCTTACGAGCAGTACTTC.

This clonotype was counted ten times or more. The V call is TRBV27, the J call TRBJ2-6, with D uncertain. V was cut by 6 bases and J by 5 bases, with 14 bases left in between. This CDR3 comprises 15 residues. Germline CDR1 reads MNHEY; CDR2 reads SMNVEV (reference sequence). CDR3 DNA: TGTGCCAGCAGCTACCGGACGGACCGGGCCAACGTCCTGACTTTC. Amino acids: CASSYRTDRANVLTF.

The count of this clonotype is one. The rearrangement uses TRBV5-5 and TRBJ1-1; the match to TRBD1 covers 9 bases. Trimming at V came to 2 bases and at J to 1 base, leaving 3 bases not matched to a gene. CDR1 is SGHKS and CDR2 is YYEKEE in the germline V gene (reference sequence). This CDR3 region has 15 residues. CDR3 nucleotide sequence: TGTGCCAGCAGCTTACAGGGGGCGGGGAACACTGAAGCTTTCTTT. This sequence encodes CASSLQGAGNTEAFF. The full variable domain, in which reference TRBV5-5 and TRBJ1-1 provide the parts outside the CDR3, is DAGVTQSPTHLIKTRGQQVTLRCSPISGHKSVSWYQQVLGQGPQFIFQYYEKEERGRGNFPDRFSARQFPNYSSELNVNALLLGDSALYLCASSLQGAGNTEAFFGQGTRLTVV.

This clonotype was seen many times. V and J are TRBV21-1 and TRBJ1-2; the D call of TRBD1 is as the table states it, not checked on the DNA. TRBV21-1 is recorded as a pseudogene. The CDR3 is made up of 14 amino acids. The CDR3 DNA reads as TGTGCCAGCAACCCGGGACAGGGGACTTATGGCTACACCTTC. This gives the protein CASNPGQGTYGYTF.

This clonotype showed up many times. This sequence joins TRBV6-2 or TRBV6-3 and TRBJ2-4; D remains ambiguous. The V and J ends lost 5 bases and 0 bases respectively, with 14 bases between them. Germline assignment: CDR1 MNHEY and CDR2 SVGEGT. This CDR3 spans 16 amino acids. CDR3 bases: TGTGCCAGCAGTGCCCTCTCGGCATTAGCCAAAAACATTCAGTACTTC. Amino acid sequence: CASSALSALAKNIQYF.